The 24 T cell receptor beta chains listed next were all sequenced from one sample in a study of blood T cells in healthy people across ages. Through a sample-barcoded 5' primer and a J-beta primer mix, a second PCR was run for roughly 6 to 11 cycles. TCRdb re-called the 5' RACE reads with MiXCR, one entry per CDR3 protein. Among fewer than 2 million distinct CDR3 sequences listed, around 40% were seen once. Sequencing input: blood. These receptors were obtained from a human donor in good health.

J is TRBJ1-1 and V is TRBV12-5; no definite D call. The germline CDR1 and CDR2 sequences are LGHNT and FRNRAP. This CDR3 comprises 15 residues. The ends were cut back, 0 bases at V and 4 bases at J, with 12 bases in the middle. The DNA of the CDR3 is TGTGCTAGTGGTTTGGTCGAAGAAGTGTCCACTGAAGCTTTCTTT. This encodes CASGLVEEVSTEAFF.

This clonotype was recorded a few times. This chain joins TRBV4-3 and TRBJ2-1; tentative D call: TRBD2 (7 bases). The CDR3 length is 16 residues. CDR1 and CDR2 from the germline V gene are LGHNA and YSLEER. V lost 1 base, J lost 2 bases, and 12 bases lay in between. CDR3 in DNA: TGCGCCAGCAGCCAAGGCGGGGGCAGAGCCTACAATGAGCAGTTCTTC. Its translation: CASSQGGGRAYNEQFF.

In this sample, this clonotype turned up a few times. The gene calls are TRBV20-1 and TRBJ1-1; 7 positions match TRBD1. J was trimmed by 5 bases and V by 1 base; bases with no gene match: 4. CDR3 length equals 13 residues. In germline, CDR1 is DFQATT, CDR2 SNEGSKA (reference sequence). In DNA form, the CDR3 reads TGCAGTGCTAGAGTAGGGGGCGGAACTGAAGCTTTCTTT. Residues: CSARVGGGTEAFF.

Only a few counts were recorded for this clonotype. The V call is TRBV7-9, the J call TRBJ2-1, with TRBD2 identical over 7 bases. V lost 5 bases to trimming and J lost 2 bases; unmatched junction nucleotides: 12. The germline gives CDR1 SEHNR, CDR2 FQNEAQ (reference sequence). This CDR3 contains 17 residues. In nucleotides, the CDR3 is TGTGCCAGCAGCCCAGGAGGGCGGGGGAGACCCTACAATGAGCAGTTCTTC. This translates into CASSPGGRGRPYNEQFF.

The chain links TRBV20-1 to TRBJ2-3, with 7 bases aligning to TRBD1. Germline assignment: CDR1 DFQATT and CDR2 SNEGSKA (reference sequence). The ends lost 0 bases at V and 0 bases at J; junction bases unmatched: 3. The CDR3 is made up of 15 amino acids. The DNA of the CDR3 is TGCAGTGCTAGAGATAGGGACAGAAGCACAGATACGCAGTATTTT. This sequence encodes CSARDRDRSTDTQYF.

This chain joins TRBV12-3 or TRBV12-4 and TRBJ2-1; D remains unclear. The length of the CDR3 is 15 residues. With 5 bases removed from V and 0 bases from J, the gap between germline ends came to 11 bases. The CDR3 is CASSGEPSSYNEQFF. The CDR3 coding sequence is TGTGCCAGCAGTGGCGAACCTAGCTCCTACAATGAGCAGTTCTTC.

The genes are TRBV7-9 and TRBJ1-2; 10 nucleotides agree with TRBD1. CDR1 SEHNR and CDR2 FQNEAQ come from the germline V gene (reference sequence). This CDR3 comprises 15 residues. V lost 3 bases and J lost 4; bases outside the gene matches: 5. CDR3: CASSLTGGASYGYTF. The CDR3 bases are TGTGCCAGCAGCTTGACAGGGGGCGCGAGCTATGGCTACACCTTC.

This clonotype was seen more than once but under ten times. The chain carries TRBV28 and TRBJ1-1; the D is unclear. Germline CDR1 MDHEN, CDR2 SYDVKM. This CDR3 spans 10 amino acids. The V end lost 7 bases, the J end lost 7 bases, and 7 bases lay between the germline ends. The CDR3 spells CASKGGEAFF. The CDR3 DNA sequence: TGTGCCAGCAAGGGAGGTGAAGCTTTCTTT.

This clonotype was found a few times. The chain recombines TRBV4-3 with TRBJ2-6; D gene unclear. The CDR3 runs to 15 residues. Germline V gives CDR1 LGHNA, CDR2 YSLEER. With 0 bases removed from V and 4 bases from J, the gap between germline ends came to 7 bases. CDR3 bases: TGCGCCAGCAGCCAAGATTCGACAGGGGCCAACGTCCTGACTTTC. It codes for CASSQDSTGANVLTF.

The chain links TRBV5-1 to TRBJ2-1, with TRBD1 matching over 12 bases. CDR3 length equals 16 residues. Losses at the gene ends were 4 bases for V and 10 bases for J; bases not matched to a gene: 12. The germline V gene has CDR1 SGHRS and CDR2 YFSETQ. The CDR3 region has the DNA TGCGCCAGCAGCCCATCCGGGACAGGGGGCTTAGAGGAGCAGTTCTTC. It translates to CASSPSGTGGLEEQFF. The full variable domain, its missing parts supplied by reference TRBV5-1 and TRBJ2-1, is KAGVTQTPRYLIKTRGQQVTLSCSPISGHRSVSWYQQTPGQGLQFLFEYFSETQRNKGNFPGRFSGRQFSNSRSEMNVSTLELGDSALYLCASSPSGTGGLEEQFFGPGTRLTVL.

This clonotype was seen a handful of times. This sequence joins TRBV6-5 and TRBJ2-3; a weak D match, TRBD2 (6 bases). CDR1 MNHEY and CDR2 SVGAGI come from the germline V gene. The CDR3 contains 15 residues. V shed 0 bases and J shed 4 bases, with 11 bases lying between them. The CDR3 loop reads CASSYSRDFADTQYF. The CDR3 bases are TGTGCCAGCAGTTACTCCCGGGACTTTGCAGATACGCAGTATTTT.

This sequence joins TRBV6-1 and TRBJ1-2; D uncertain. This CDR3 has 13 residues. Trimming cost V 7 bases and J 5 bases, with 14 bases left between them. Germline V gene lookup returns CDR1 MNHNS and CDR2 SASEGT. The CDR3: CASIDGERYGYTF. In DNA form, the CDR3 reads TGTGCCAGCATTGACGGTGAGAGATATGGCTACACCTTC.

This clonotype turned up a few times. The chain is built from TRBV20-1 and TRBJ2-1, with TRBD1 identical over 7 bases. V dropped 0 bases and J dropped 2; count of bases not matched to a gene: 7. The length of the CDR3 is 16 residues. The V gene's germline CDR1 is DFQATT and CDR2 SNEGSKA (reference sequence). The DNA for the CDR3 is TGCAGTGCTAGAGATCCCAGGGGGTTCGCCTACAATGAGCAGTTCTTC. Protein sequence: CSARDPRGFAYNEQFF.

V gene TRBV15 combines with J gene TRBJ2-2; D gene unclear. V was shortened by 8 bases and J by 3 bases, with 10 bases between the two germline ends. The CDR3 contains 13 residues. Germline V lookup: CDR1 LNHNV, CDR2 YYDKDF (reference sequence). The CDR3 sequence: CATGTLDTGELFF. The CDR3 nucleotides read TGTGCCACCGGCACCTTGGACACCGGGGAGCTGTTTTTT.

This chain joins TRBV4-2 and TRBJ2-7, with D possibly matching TRBD2 (5 bases). This CDR3 spans 14 amino acids. V was shortened by 1 base and J by 2 bases, with 9 bases between the two germline ends. Germline V gives CDR1 LGHNA, CDR2 YNFKEQ. The CDR3 loop reads CASSQAGIPYEQYF. CDR3 nucleotide sequence: TGTGCCAGCAGCCAAGCGGGAATCCCCTACGAGCAGTACTTC.

The chain carries TRBV20-1 and TRBJ2-7; D possibly uses TRBD1 or TRBD2 (5 bases each). Germline lookup yields CDR1 DFQATT and CDR2 SNEGSKA (reference sequence). This CDR3 region has 14 residues. V lost 1 base, J lost 3 bases, and 13 bases lay in between. The chain's CDR3 is CSARAFTRGYEQYF. The CDR3 DNA sequence: TGCAGTGCTAGAGCCTTTACTAGGGGCTACGAGCAGTACTTC.

V gene TRBV12-3 or TRBV12-4 combines with J gene TRBJ1-1, with D unclear. This CDR3 region has 12 residues. Trimming took 1 base from V and 10 from J, leaving 10 bases between them. The CDR3 loop is CASSLEAGGAFF. CDR3 sequence (DNA): TGTGCCAGCAGTTTAGAGGCAGGCGGAGCTTTCTTT.

The rearrangement uses TRBV7-2 and TRBJ2-5; 7 bases align to TRBD2. This CDR3 spans 16 amino acids. CDR1 is SGHTA, CDR2 FQGNSA, per germline. J gave up 5 bases and V 6 bases, and 15 bases lay outside the gene matches. CDR3 DNA: TGTGCCAGCAGTTCTGGGATTGGGGGGGGAGAGGAGACCCAGTACTTC. It is translated as CASSSGIGGGEETQYF.

This clonotype turned up a few times. The rearrangement joins TRBV29-1 to TRBJ2-2; tentatively, D is TRBD1 (5 bases). V lost 6 bases to trimming and J lost 3 bases, with 14 bases between them. CDR3 length equals 14 residues. CDR1 is SQVTM and CDR2 is ANQGSEA in the germline V gene. CDR3 region: CSVKGQSYTGELFF. The CDR3 nucleotides are TGCAGCGTCAAGGGGCAGTCCTACACCGGGGAGCTGTTTTTT.

This clonotype has only a few counts. The CDR3 spells CASSLKQGAAGYTF. The CDR3 coding sequence is TGTGCCAGCAGTTTGAAACAGGGGGCAGCTGGCTACACCTTC. The chain employs TRBV12-3 or TRBV12-4 and TRBJ1-2; 9 nucleotides line up with TRBD1. The CDR3 extends over 14 amino acids. Trimming removed 3 bases from V and 7 bases from J; junction bases left unmatched: 6.

In this sample, this clonotype turned up once. The chain carries TRBV20-1 and TRBJ2-5, with 7 bases lining up with TRBD1. The CDR3 loop spans 15 amino acids. Germline V CDR1 and CDR2: DFQATT, SNEGSKA (reference sequence). V lost 0 bases to trimming and J lost 5 bases; unmatched junction nucleotides: 9. CDR3 coding DNA: TGCAGTGCTAGAGATCTAAAAGGGGGCCACGAGACCCAGTACTTC. Translation gives CSARDLKGGHETQYF.

In this sample, this clonotype turned up many times. This chain joins TRBV7-2 and TRBJ1-5, with a possible D match to TRBD1 (6 bases). With 1 base removed from V and 4 bases from J, the gap between germline ends came to 11 bases. Germline CDR1 and CDR2: SGHTA and FQGNSA. The CDR3 is 15 residues long. As DNA, the CDR3 is TGTGCCAGCAGCTTAGAAGGACAGCCGAATCAGCCCCAGCATTTT. Protein: CASSLEGQPNQPQHF.

DNA of the CDR3: TGTGCCAGCAGCCCCCAACTAGTCGCCACAGATACGCAGTATTTT. Amino acids: CASSPQLVATDTQYF. The chain links TRBV4-2 to TRBJ2-3; a weak D match, TRBD2 (5 bases). The CDR3 is made up of 15 amino acids. V was shortened by 4 bases and J by 2 bases, with 13 bases between the two germline ends. Germline V CDR1 and CDR2: LGHNA, YNFKEQ.

V and J are TRBV12-3 or TRBV12-4 and TRBJ2-3, with TRBD2 identical over 7 bases. The V gene end was trimmed by 4 bases and the J gene end by 3 bases; junction bases not matched to a gene: 16. CDR3 length equals 18 residues. CDR3 sequence: CASSSYTGRAGMTDTQYF. Written as DNA, the CDR3 is TGTGCCAGCAGTTCCTATACGGGACGAGCGGGAATGACAGATACGCAGTATTTT.